Below are 18 T cell receptor beta chains sequenced from a single sample in a study of response to subunit inactivated influenza vaccine. Via MiXCR, TCRdb re-called the RT-PCR reads, giving one row per CDR3 protein. Here the sample spans 650,000 to 800,000 distinct CDR3 sequences, 18% being singletons. The sample consisted of PBMCs from blood, taken around 5 days after vaccination. All receptors derive from a man aged 50 or older who received an inactivated influenza vaccine.

Concerning this clonotype: Compared with germline, one end of the junction differs, possibly owing to a read error. The rearrangement uses TRBV7-6 and TRBJ2-5, with 10 bases identical to TRBD2. This CDR3 region has 15 residues. The germline gives CDR1 SGHVS, CDR2 FNYEAQ. CDR3 loop: CVSSLGLAVQETQYF. The CDR3 DNA sequence: TGTGTCAGCAGCTTAGGACTAGCGGTCCAAGAGACCCAGTACTTC.

This clonotype was seen a handful of times. V and J are TRBV4-3 and TRBJ2-3; D may be TRBD1 (6 bases). The CDR3 runs to 17 residues. The ends were cut back, 1 base at V and 1 base at J, with 15 bases in the middle. Looked up from germline, CDR1 is LGHNA and CDR2 is YSLEER. CDR3 sequence reads: CASSQVYRVSRTDTQYF. CDR3 nucleotide sequence: TGCGCCAGCAGCCAAGTTTACAGGGTTTCGCGCACAGATACGCAGTATTTT.

This clonotype was recorded a few times. The chain links TRBV6-1 to TRBJ1-5; D not certain. This CDR3 contains 15 residues. CDR1 and CDR2 from the germline V gene are MNHNS and SASEGT. Trimming removed 6 bases from V and 4 bases from J, with 16 bases in between. CDR3 nucleotide sequence: TGTGCCAGCAGCCTAAACGGGTGGAGTAATCAGCCCCAGCATTTT. As protein: CASSLNGWSNQPQHF.

There are a few counts of this clonotype. This rearrangement joins TRBV5-1 to TRBJ2-1; 9 bases fit TRBD1. Germline loops: CDR1 SGHRS, CDR2 YFSETQ. J was trimmed by 8 bases and V by 3 bases; bases with no gene match: 6. The CDR3 totals 14 residues. The CDR3 protein is CASSWTTGGYEQFF. CDR3 DNA sequence: TGCGCCAGCAGCTGGACCACAGGGGGCTATGAGCAGTTCTTC.

The chain links TRBV28 to TRBJ2-3; 9 bases match TRBD1. Germline trimming cut 6 bases from V and 5 bases from J; bases unmatched to any gene: 6. The CDR3 is 14 residues long. Looked up from germline, CDR1 is MDHEN and CDR2 is SYDVKM. CDR3 in DNA: TGTGCCAGCAGGGGACAGGGTGGGGGAGATACGCAGTATTTT. Encoded protein: CASRGQGGGDTQYF.

The chain links TRBV24-1 to TRBJ2-1; TRBD1 agrees at 9 bases. The CDR3 spans 16 residues. In germline, CDR1 is KGHDR, CDR2 SFDVKD. J was trimmed by 8 bases and V by 5 bases; bases with no gene match: 12. The CDR3 sequence: CATSVAEGQGGHEQFF. The CDR3, as DNA: TGTGCCACCAGTGTCGCGGAGGGACAGGGTGGTCATGAGCAGTTCTTC.

This clonotype was detected many times. This chain connects TRBV10-2 to TRBJ2-5; 9 positions match TRBD1. Losses at the gene ends were 8 bases for V and 3 bases for J; bases not matched to a gene: 16. This CDR3 is built from 17 residues. Germline values: CDR1 WSHSY, CDR2 SAAADI. CDR3 sequence: CASSGQGIFVVEETQYF. The DNA for the CDR3 is TGCGCCAGCTCCGGACAGGGGATTTTTGTAGTCGAAGAGACCCAGTACTTC.

This clonotype has ten or more counts. The chain uses TRBV7-2 and TRBJ2-1, with D possibly being TRBD1 (5 bases). The CDR3 covers 12 residues. Germline loops: CDR1 SGHTA, CDR2 FQGNSA. The V gene lost 4 bases and the J gene lost 7 bases, with 8 bases spanning the gap. CDR3 in DNA: TGTGCCAGCAGCTCTCAGGGAAATGAGCAGTTCTTC. It codes for CASSSQGNEQFF.

A few counts support this clonotype. The gene calls are TRBV6-1 and TRBJ2-7; perhaps TRBD1 as D (7 bases). Per germline, CDR1 MNHNS and CDR2 SASEGT. The V end was cut by 6 bases, the J end by 2 bases, with 14 bases between. This CDR3 region has 14 residues. The CDR3 region is CASRQRGTAYEQYF. CDR3 coding DNA: TGTGCCAGCAGACAACGGGGGACAGCCTACGAGCAGTACTTC.

This clonotype occurred many times. The chain couples TRBV7-2 to TRBJ1-1; the D is unclear. CDR3 size: 13 residues. V dropped 1 base and J dropped 1 base, with 4 bases sitting between them. The V gene's germline CDR1 is SGHTA and CDR2 FQGNSA. CDR3 amino acids: CASSLGRNTEAFF. CDR3 bases: TGTGCCAGCAGCTTAGGGAGGAACACTGAAGCTTTCTTT.

This chain uses TRBV24-1 with TRBJ2-5, with 8 bases aligning to TRBD2. J gave up 1 base and V 3 bases, and 3 bases lay outside the gene matches. CDR1 and CDR2 from the germline V gene are KGHDR and SFDVKD. There are 15 residues in the CDR3. In DNA, the CDR3 is TGTGCCACCAGTGATCTAAGCGGGGGCCAAGAGACCCAGTACTTC. It is translated as CATSDLSGGQETQYF.

The rearrangement uses TRBV12-3 or TRBV12-4 and TRBJ2-1, with D perhaps matching TRBD2 (5 bases). The CDR3 extends over 14 amino acids. With 2 bases removed from V and 6 bases from J, the gap between germline ends came to 11 bases. The CDR3 loop is CASSLIRDSNEQFF. CDR3 sequence (DNA): TGTGCCAGCAGTTTAATCCGGGATAGCAATGAGCAGTTCTTC.

This clonotype was counted between two and nine times. This chain joins TRBV6-2 or TRBV6-3 and TRBJ2-5; TRBD1 matches at 7 bases. V dropped 6 bases and J dropped 2; count of bases not matched to a gene: 12. This CDR3 comprises 16 residues. The germline V gene has CDR1 MNHEY and CDR2 SVGEGT. The CDR3: CASRPSGTAMQETQYF. CDR3 nucleotide sequence: TGTGCCAGCAGACCCTCCGGGACAGCCATGCAAGAGACCCAGTACTTC.

This clonotype showed up just a few times. This chain uses TRBV5-1 with TRBJ2-2; D gene unclear. Germline V gene sequence: CDR1 SGHRS, CDR2 YFSETQ. The CDR3 is made up of 16 amino acids. The V and J ends lost 3 bases and 4 bases respectively, with 16 bases between them. CDR3 nucleotides: TGCGCCAGCAGCTGGGGTCAGAGGATCCTCACCGGGGAGCTGTTTTTT. Translation: CASSWGQRILTGELFF.

The rearrangement links TRBV13 to TRBJ2-1; 9 nucleotides agree with TRBD2. Germline assignment: CDR1 PRHDT and CDR2 FYEKMQ (reference sequence). V lost 3 bases and J lost 10; bases outside the gene matches: 10. CDR3 length: 15 residues. The CDR3 bases are TGTGCCAGCAGCTTGACGCCGGGACTAGCAGCCGAGCAGTTCTTC. This sequence encodes CASSLTPGLAAEQFF.

This CDR3 is CASTPTGRDTEAFF. The CDR3 DNA reads TGTGCCAGCACCCCGACAGGGAGGGACACTGAAGCTTTCTTT. This chain links TRBV12-3 or TRBV12-4 with TRBJ1-1; 7 nucleotides line up with TRBD1. The CDR3 runs 14 residues. The V segment lost 7 bases and the J segment 3 bases; nucleotides outside the gene matches: 8.

This clonotype was observed many times. V is TRBV5-1 and J is TRBJ2-3, with 12 bases aligning to TRBD2. V lost 4 bases to trimming and J lost 0 bases; unmatched junction nucleotides: 3. CDR1 and CDR2 from the germline V gene are SGHRS and YFSETQ. The CDR3 runs to 16 residues. CDR3 protein: CASSPGTSGSTDTQYF. The CDR3 nucleotides read TGCGCCAGCAGCCCCGGGACTAGCGGGAGCACAGATACGCAGTATTTT.

In this sample, this clonotype turned up a few times. The chain joins TRBV6-2 or TRBV6-3 to TRBJ2-3; 9 bases agree with TRBD2. Germline V gene data show CDR1 as MNHEY and CDR2 as SVGEGT. The CDR3 loop spans 15 amino acids. Unmatched junction bases numbered 5, after V lost 3 bases and J lost 4 bases. CDR3: CASSYRGLASDTQYF. The CDR3, as DNA: TGTGCCAGCAGTTATAGGGGACTAGCATCAGATACGCAGTATTTT.